Below, 16 T cell receptor beta chains from the same sample are listed, as sequenced in a study of blood T cells in healthy people across ages. Then a second PCR, running about 6 to 12 cycles, was carried out with a sample-barcoded 5' primer and a J-beta primer mix. TCRdb called the 5' RACE reads again in MiXCR, with one record for every CDR3 protein. Of around 2 million distinct CDR3 sequences in the sample, about two fifths were seen once. The sample taken for sequencing was blood. The origin of the receptors is a human donor in good health.

CDR3 loop: CASSFQRGLLDTQYF. CDR3 coding DNA: TGTGCCAGCAGCTTTCAAAGGGGGCTTTTGGATACGCAGTATTTT. The chain carries TRBV7-9 and TRBJ2-3, with 7 bases fitting TRBD1. V shed 3 bases and J 6 bases; nucleotides not matched to a gene: 9. Germline CDR1 is SEHNR and CDR2 is FQNEAQ (reference sequence). The CDR3 runs 15 residues.

This sequence joins TRBV25-1 and TRBJ1-2, with 8 bases lining up with TRBD1. Germline V CDR1 and CDR2: MGHDK, SYGVNS. Trimming at V came to 4 bases and at J to 2 bases, leaving 6 bases not matched to a gene. This CDR3 is 15 amino acids long. The CDR3 here is CASSARQGINYGYTF. CDR3 DNA: TGTGCCAGCAGTGCGCGACAGGGGATAAACTATGGCTACACCTTC.

CDR3 amino acids: CASSEPAGGYNYGYTF. The CDR3 nucleotides read TGTGCCAGCAGTGAACCGGCAGGGGGCTACAACTATGGCTACACCTTC. The J gene is TRBJ1-2, the V gene TRBV2; the match to TRBD1 covers 8 bases. This CDR3 comprises 16 residues. In germline, CDR1 is SNHLY, CDR2 FYNNEI. J lost 2 bases, V lost 2 bases, and 7 bases had no gene match. The variable domain in full, completed from reference TRBV2 and TRBJ1-2, reads EPEVTQTPSHQVTQMGQEVILRCVPISNHLYFYWYRQILGQKVEFLVSFYNNEISEKSEIFDDQFSVERPDGSNFTLKIRSTKLEDSAMYFCASSEPAGGYNYGYTFGSGTRLTVV.

The chain links TRBV5-5 to TRBJ2-1; 7 bases line up with TRBD2. The CDR3 runs 14 residues. V was pared by 4 bases and J by 5 bases, with 6 bases of the junction left unmatched. The germline V gene has CDR1 SGHKS and CDR2 YYEKEE (reference sequence). Here the CDR3 DNA reads TGTGCCAGCAGCCTGACTAGCAGGCACAATGAGCAGTTCTTC. This gives the protein CASSLTSRHNEQFF. Supplemented by reference TRBV5-5 and TRBJ2-1, the full variable domain reads DAGVTQSPTHLIKTRGQQVTLRCSPISGHKSVSWYQQVLGQGPQFIFQYYEKEERGRGNFPDRFSARQFPNYSSELNVNALLLGDSALYLCASSLTSRHNEQFFGPGTRLTVL.

The genes are TRBV7-2 and TRBJ1-1; D not resolved. Germline V gene sequence: CDR1 SGHTA, CDR2 FQGNSA. The CDR3 loop spans 13 amino acids. Trimming removed 4 bases at V and 5 bases at J, with 11 bases between. In nucleotides, the CDR3 is TGTGCCAGCAGCTCCCTCAGGTCGACTGAAGCTTTCTTT. Translated: CASSSLRSTEAFF.

This chain uses TRBV20-1 with TRBJ2-1; possibly TRBD2 for D (5 bases). Trimming removed 3 bases from V and 8 bases from J, with 11 bases in between. Germline assignment: CDR1 DFQATT and CDR2 SNEGSKA (reference sequence). The CDR3 loop spans 12 amino acids. CDR3 coding DNA: TGCAGTGCTAGCGGGGTTACGGATGAGCAGTTCTTC. Translated: CSASGVTDEQFF.

The chain employs TRBV4-3 and TRBJ1-1; D possibly corresponds to TRBD1 (6 bases). Trimming left V 0 bases short and J 10 bases short, with 12 bases between. The length of the CDR3 is 13 residues. Germline V gene lookup returns CDR1 LGHNA and CDR2 YSLEER. Written as DNA, the CDR3 is TGCGCCAGCAGCCAAGACCAGGGGATGGGAGCTTTCTTT. Protein: CASSQDQGMGAFF.

The J gene is TRBJ2-5, the V gene TRBV20-1; TRBD1 aligns across 8 bases. J lost 2 bases, V lost 3 bases, and 8 bases had no gene match. The CDR3 is made up of 15 amino acids. CDR1 is DFQATT, CDR2 SNEGSKA, per germline (reference sequence). Here the CDR3 DNA reads TGCAGTGCTAGCCGATCGGGGACAGGTCAAGAGACCCAGTACTTC. This gives the protein CSASRSGTGQETQYF.

This clonotype was detected ten times or more. CDR3 residues: CSVGTGDNEQFF. The CDR3 DNA follows: TGCAGCGTCGGGACAGGGGACAATGAGCAGTTCTTC. This chain links TRBV29-1 with TRBJ2-1, with 10 positions matching TRBD1. Germline assignment: CDR1 SQVTM and CDR2 ANQGSEA. The CDR3 loop spans 12 amino acids. The V gene end was trimmed by 6 bases and the J gene end by 5 bases; junction bases not matched to a gene: 1.

Only a few counts were recorded for this clonotype. The chain links TRBV4-2 to TRBJ2-3; no reliable D call. The CDR3 is 13 residues long. V was shortened by 1 base and J by 5 bases, with 7 bases between the two germline ends. The germline V gene has CDR1 LGHNA and CDR2 YNFKEQ. The CDR3 region has the DNA TGTGCCAGCAGCCAAGCGGACGGAGATACGCAGTATTTT. It specifies CASSQADGDTQYF.

The CDR3 region has the DNA TGTGCCAGCACCTTGGGGATAGCCTACAATGAGCAGTTCTTC. It encodes CASTLGIAYNEQFF. V and J are TRBV27 and TRBJ2-1; D unclear. Trimming cost V 7 bases and J 2 bases, with 12 bases left between them. Germline CDR1 reads MNHEY; CDR2 reads SMNVEV (reference sequence). CDR3 length: 14 amino acids.

This chain uses TRBV29-1 with TRBJ2-3, with a tentative D call TRBD2 (6 bases). Trimming took 1 base from V and 5 from J, leaving 10 bases between them. The CDR3 is made up of 13 amino acids. Germline loops: CDR1 SQVTM, CDR2 ANQGSEA. CDR3 in DNA: TGCAGCGTTGAAGGACCCGGGAGAGATACGCAGTATTTT. As protein: CSVEGPGRDTQYF.

The J gene is TRBJ2-7, the V gene TRBV27; TRBD1 agrees at 9 bases. The CDR3 has 14 residues. Looked up from germline, CDR1 is MNHEY and CDR2 is SMNVEV (reference sequence). V gave up 5 bases and J gave up 5 bases; unmatched junction bases: 7. The CDR3 DNA follows: TGTGCCAGCAGTAACGGACAGGGGAGCCACGAGCAGTACTTC. It codes for CASSNGQGSHEQYF.

The table lists this clonotype with a count of one. The rearrangement uses TRBV12-3 or TRBV12-4 and TRBJ1-6, with D unresolved. The V end was cut by 3 bases, the J end by 6 bases, with 6 bases between. This CDR3 spans 13 amino acids. The CDR3: CASSFMINSPLHF. The CDR3 DNA sequence: TGTGCCAGCAGTTTCATGATTAATTCACCCCTCCACTTT.

The gene calls are TRBV29-1 and TRBJ2-3; TRBD1 aligns across 8 bases. Germline CDR1 and CDR2: SQVTM and ANQGSEA. The CDR3 loop spans 11 amino acids. With V trimmed by 7 bases and J by 4 bases, 1 base remained unmatched. The CDR3, as DNA: TGCAGCGGGACAGGGTCAGATACGCAGTATTTT. Translating gives CSGTGSDTQYF.

V and J are TRBV4-3 and TRBJ2-1; D is perhaps TRBD2 (6 bases). The CDR3 has 17 amino acids. V shed 3 bases and J shed 0 bases, with 15 bases lying between them. Germline CDR1 is LGHNA and CDR2 is YSLEER. CDR3 amino acids: CASSQGPGGSSYNEQFF. In DNA form, the CDR3 reads TGCGCCAGCAGCCAGGGCCCCGGGGGAAGCTCCTACAATGAGCAGTTCTTC.